This entry lists 8 T cell receptor beta chains sequenced from one sample in a study of T cell changes during pregnancy in multiple sclerosis. Assay used: immunoSEQ multiplex PCR; TCRdb lists only in-frame clones, some missing. The sample has approximately 74,000 clones, 80% to 90% seen once. Sequencing was performed on peripheral blood, taken before pregnancy. The receptors derive from a female donor with multiple sclerosis, enrolled in a pregnancy study.

The V and J genes are TRBV11-2 and TRBJ2-1, with 8 bases that match TRBD2. The length of the CDR3 is 16 residues. After removal of 2 bases from V and 4 bases from J, the junction contained 7 bases not matched to a gene. Germline loops: CDR1 SGHAT, CDR2 FQNNGV. In DNA, the CDR3 is TGTGCCAGCAGCTTATGGACGGGAGGGTCGTACAATGAGCAGTTCTTC. This gives the protein CASSLWTGGSYNEQFF.

V and J are TRBV5-1 and TRBJ1-5; D not certain. CDR3 length: 14 amino acids. CDR1 SGHRS and CDR2 YFSETQ come from the germline V gene. The V gene lost 2 bases and the J gene lost 5 bases, with 11 bases spanning the gap. The CDR3 here is CASSFRTGDQPQHF. The CDR3 coding sequence is TGCGCCAGCAGCTTTCGGACTGGAGATCAGCCCCAGCATTTT.

This sequence joins TRBV29-1 and TRBJ1-3; 7 bases match TRBD1. The CDR3 is 14 amino acids. CDR1 is SQVTM, CDR2 ANQGSEA, per germline. The V gene end was trimmed by 4 bases and the J gene end by 4 bases; junction bases not matched to a gene: 7. CDR3: CSVATGVSGNTIYF. Here the CDR3 DNA reads TGCAGCGTTGCAACAGGGGTATCAGGAAACACCATATATTTT.

This clone showed up just a few times. V gene TRBV5-5 combines with J gene TRBJ1-3; 9 nucleotides agree with TRBD1. CDR3 length: 17 residues. The V and J ends lost 5 bases and 0 bases, in that order; junction bases with no gene match: 9. The germline CDR1 and CDR2 sequences are SGHKS and YYEKEE (reference sequence). The DNA for the CDR3 is TGTGCCAGCAGTCAAGGACAGGGGCCCTACTCTGGAAACACCATATATTTT. Translation gives CASSQGQGPYSGNTIYF.

On this clone itself: Other DNA variants within this sample encode the same CDR3. This chain links TRBV5-1 with TRBJ2-7, with D possibly being TRBD1 (5 bases). With 0 bases removed from V and 2 bases from J, the gap between germline ends came to 9 bases. The germline CDR1 and CDR2 sequences are SGHRS and YFSETQ. The CDR3 sequence is 14 residues long. For the CDR3, the DNA is TGCGCCAGCAGCTTGGAGGACACCGCCTACGAGCAGTACTTC. It yields the protein CASSLEDTAYEQYF.

This rearrangement joins TRBV25-1 to TRBJ2-1; D uncertain. The length of the CDR3 is 14 residues. V dropped 2 bases and J dropped 12 bases, with 17 bases sitting between them. Germline CDR1 and CDR2: MGHDK and SYGVNS. The CDR3 protein is CASSEVYEYLGQFF. CDR3 nucleotides: TGTGCCAGCAGTGAAGTATACGAGTATCTAGGGCAGTTCTTC.

The chain joins TRBV6-1 to TRBJ1-1, with 7 bases identical to TRBD1. CDR3 length equals 12 residues. The germline gives CDR1 MNHNS, CDR2 SASEGT. J lost 3 bases, V lost 10 bases, and 5 bases had no gene match. CDR3: CATSGQYTEAFF. The CDR3 nucleotides read TGTGCCACATCGGGACAGTACACTGAAGCTTTCTTT.

In this sample, this clone turned up once. V is TRBV19 and J is TRBJ2-3, with 11 bases that match TRBD2. The CDR3 consists of 15 residues. The ends lost 3 bases at V and 8 bases at J; junction bases unmatched: 7. Germline assignment: CDR1 LNHDA and CDR2 SQIVND (reference sequence). For the CDR3, the DNA is TGTGCCAGTAGTATTCGGGCTAGCGGGGGGCGTACGCAGTATTTT. This codes for CASSIRASGGRTQYF.